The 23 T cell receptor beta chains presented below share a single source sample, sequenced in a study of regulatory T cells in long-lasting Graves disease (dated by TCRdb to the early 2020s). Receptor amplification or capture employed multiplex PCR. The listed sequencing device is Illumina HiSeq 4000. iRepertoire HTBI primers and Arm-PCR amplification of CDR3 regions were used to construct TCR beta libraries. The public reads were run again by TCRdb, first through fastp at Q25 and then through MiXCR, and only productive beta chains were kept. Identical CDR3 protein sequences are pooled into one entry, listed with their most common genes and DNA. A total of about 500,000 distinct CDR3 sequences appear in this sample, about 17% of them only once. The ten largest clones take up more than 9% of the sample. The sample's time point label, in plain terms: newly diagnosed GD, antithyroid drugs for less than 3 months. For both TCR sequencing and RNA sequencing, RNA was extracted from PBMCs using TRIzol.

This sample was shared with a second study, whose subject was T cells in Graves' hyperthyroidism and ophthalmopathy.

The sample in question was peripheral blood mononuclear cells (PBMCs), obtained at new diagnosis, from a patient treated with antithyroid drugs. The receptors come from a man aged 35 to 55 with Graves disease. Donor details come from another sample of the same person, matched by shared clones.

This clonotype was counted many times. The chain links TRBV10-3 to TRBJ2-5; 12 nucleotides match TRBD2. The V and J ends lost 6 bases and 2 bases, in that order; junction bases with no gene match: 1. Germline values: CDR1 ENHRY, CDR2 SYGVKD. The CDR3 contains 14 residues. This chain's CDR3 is CAIRGTSGQETQYF. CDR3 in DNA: TGTGCCATCAGGGGGACTAGCGGGCAAGAGACCCAGTACTTC.

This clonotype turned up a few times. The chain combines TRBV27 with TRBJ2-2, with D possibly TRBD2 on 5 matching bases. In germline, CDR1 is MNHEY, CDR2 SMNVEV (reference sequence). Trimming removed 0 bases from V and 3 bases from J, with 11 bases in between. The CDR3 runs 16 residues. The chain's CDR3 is CASSLSRDFYTGELFF. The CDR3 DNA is TGTGCCAGCAGTTTATCGAGGGATTTTTACACCGGGGAGCTGTTTTTT.

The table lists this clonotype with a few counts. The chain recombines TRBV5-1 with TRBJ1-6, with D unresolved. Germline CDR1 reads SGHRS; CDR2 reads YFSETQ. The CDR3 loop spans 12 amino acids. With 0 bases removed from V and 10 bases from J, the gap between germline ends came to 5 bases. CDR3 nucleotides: TGCGCCAGCAGCTTGGGGCAATCACCCCTCCACTTT. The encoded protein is CASSLGQSPLHF.

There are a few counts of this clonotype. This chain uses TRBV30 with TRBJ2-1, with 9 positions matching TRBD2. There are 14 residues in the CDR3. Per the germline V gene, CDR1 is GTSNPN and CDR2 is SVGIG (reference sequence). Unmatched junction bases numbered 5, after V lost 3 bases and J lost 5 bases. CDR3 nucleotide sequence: TGTGCCTGGAGGTCTAGCGGGACACACAATGAGCAGTTCTTC. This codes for CAWRSSGTHNEQFF.

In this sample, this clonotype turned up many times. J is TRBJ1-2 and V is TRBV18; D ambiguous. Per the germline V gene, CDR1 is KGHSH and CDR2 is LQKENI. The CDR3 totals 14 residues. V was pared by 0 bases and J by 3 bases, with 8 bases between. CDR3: CASSPPDGYYGYTF. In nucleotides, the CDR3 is TGTGCCAGCTCACCACCGGACGGATACTATGGCTACACCTTC.

This CDR3 reads CASSRTVRPDEQYF. CDR3 bases: TGTGCCAGCAGCCGAACCGTGAGGCCCGACGAGCAGTACTTC. The chain is built from TRBV7-9 and TRBJ2-7; D is undetermined. V lost 5 bases and J 5 bases, leaving 16 bases between the germline ends. Germline-derived CDR1 and CDR2 are SEHNR and FQNEAQ (reference sequence). The CDR3 extends over 14 amino acids.

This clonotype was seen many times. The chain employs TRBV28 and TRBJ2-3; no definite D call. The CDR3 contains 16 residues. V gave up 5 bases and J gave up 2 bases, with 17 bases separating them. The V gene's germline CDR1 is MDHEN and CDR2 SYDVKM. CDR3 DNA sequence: TGTGCCAGCAGTGCCTTGTGGGGTTTGACCACAGATACGCAGTATTTT. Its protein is CASSALWGLTTDTQYF.

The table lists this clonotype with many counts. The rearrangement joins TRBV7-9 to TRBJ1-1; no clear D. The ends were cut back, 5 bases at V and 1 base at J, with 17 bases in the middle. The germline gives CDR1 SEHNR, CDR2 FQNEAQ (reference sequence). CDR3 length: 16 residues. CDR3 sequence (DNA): TGTGCCAGCAGCCCATACTTTGGGAGGGAGAACACTGAAGCTTTCTTT. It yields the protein CASSPYFGRENTEAFF.

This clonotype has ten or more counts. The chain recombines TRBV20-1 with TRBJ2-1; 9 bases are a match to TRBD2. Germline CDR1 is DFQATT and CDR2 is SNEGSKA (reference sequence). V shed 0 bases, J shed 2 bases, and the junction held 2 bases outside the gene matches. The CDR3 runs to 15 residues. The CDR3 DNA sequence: TGCAGTGCTAGAGAACTAGCGGGCACCTACAATGAGCAGTTCTTC. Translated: CSARELAGTYNEQFF.

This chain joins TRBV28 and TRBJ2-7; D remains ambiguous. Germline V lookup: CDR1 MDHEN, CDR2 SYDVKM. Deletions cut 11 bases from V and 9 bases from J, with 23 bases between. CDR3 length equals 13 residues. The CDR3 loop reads CASYRVGGAVQYF. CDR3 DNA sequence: TGTGCCTCTTATAGGGTGGGCGGAGCTGTGCAGTACTTC.

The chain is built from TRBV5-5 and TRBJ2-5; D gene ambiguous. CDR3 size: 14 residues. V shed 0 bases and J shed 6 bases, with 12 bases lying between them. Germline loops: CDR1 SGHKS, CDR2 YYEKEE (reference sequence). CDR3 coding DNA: TGTGCCAGCAGCTTGGATGCCTTTACGCAGACCCAGTACTTC. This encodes CASSLDAFTQTQYF.

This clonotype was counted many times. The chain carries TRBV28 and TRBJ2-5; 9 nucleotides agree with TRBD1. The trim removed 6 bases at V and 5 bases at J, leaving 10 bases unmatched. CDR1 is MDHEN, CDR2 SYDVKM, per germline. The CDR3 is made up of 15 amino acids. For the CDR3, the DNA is TGTGCCAGCAGGGGAATACAGGGGGCGGAGGAGACCCAGTACTTC. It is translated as CASRGIQGAEETQYF.

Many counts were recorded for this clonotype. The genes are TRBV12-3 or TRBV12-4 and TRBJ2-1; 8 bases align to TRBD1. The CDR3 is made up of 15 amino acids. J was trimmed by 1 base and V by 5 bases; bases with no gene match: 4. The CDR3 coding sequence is TGTGCCAGCAGTCGCAGACAGGGGTCCTACAATGAGCAGTTCTTC. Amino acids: CASSRRQGSYNEQFF.

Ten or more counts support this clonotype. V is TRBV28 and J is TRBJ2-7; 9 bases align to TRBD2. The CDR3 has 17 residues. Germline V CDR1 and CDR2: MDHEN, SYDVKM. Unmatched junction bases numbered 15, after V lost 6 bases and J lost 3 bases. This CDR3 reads CASSSVLAGKGYYEQYF. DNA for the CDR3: TGTGCCAGCAGCTCCGTCCTAGCGGGGAAAGGTTACTACGAGCAGTACTTC.

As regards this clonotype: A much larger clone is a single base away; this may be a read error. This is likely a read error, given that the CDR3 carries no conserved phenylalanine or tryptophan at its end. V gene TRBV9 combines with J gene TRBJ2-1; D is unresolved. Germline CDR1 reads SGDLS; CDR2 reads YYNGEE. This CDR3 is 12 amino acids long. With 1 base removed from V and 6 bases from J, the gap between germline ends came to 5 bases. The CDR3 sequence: CASSVPSNEQFS. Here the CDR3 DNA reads TGTGCCAGCAGCGTACCTAGCAATGAGCAGTTCTCC.

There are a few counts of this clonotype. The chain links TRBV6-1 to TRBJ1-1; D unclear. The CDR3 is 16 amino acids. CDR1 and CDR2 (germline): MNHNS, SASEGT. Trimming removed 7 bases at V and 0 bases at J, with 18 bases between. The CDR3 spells CASTPRAGPMNTEAFF. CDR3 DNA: TGTGCCAGCACCCCGCGGGCAGGCCCCATGAACACTGAAGCTTTCTTT.

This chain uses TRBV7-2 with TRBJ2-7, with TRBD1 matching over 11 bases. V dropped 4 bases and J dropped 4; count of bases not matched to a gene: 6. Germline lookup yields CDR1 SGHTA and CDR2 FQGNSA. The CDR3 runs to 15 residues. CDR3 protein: CASSSGWDRGYEQYF. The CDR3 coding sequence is TGTGCCAGCAGCTCTGGTTGGGACAGGGGGTACGAGCAGTACTTC. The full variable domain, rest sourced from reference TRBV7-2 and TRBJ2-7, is GAGVSQSPSNKVTEKGKDVELRCDPISGHTALYWYRQSLGQGLEFLIYFQGNSAPDKSGLPSDRFSAERTGGSVSTLTIQRTQQEDSAVYLCASSSGWDRGYEQYFGPGTRLTVT.

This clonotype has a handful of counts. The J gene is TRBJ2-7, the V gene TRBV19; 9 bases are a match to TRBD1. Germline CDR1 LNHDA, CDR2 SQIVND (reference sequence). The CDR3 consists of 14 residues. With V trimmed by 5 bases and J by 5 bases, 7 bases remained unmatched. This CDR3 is CASSGGQGFNEQYF. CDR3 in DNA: TGTGCCAGTAGTGGGGGACAGGGTTTCAACGAGCAGTACTTC.

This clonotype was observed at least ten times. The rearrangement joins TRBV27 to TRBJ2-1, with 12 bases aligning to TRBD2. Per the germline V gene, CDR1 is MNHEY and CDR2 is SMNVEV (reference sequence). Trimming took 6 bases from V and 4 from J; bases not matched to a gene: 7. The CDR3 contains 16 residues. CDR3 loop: CASRSLTSGRYNEQFF. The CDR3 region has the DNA TGTGCCAGCAGATCTCTGACTAGCGGGAGATACAATGAGCAGTTCTTC.

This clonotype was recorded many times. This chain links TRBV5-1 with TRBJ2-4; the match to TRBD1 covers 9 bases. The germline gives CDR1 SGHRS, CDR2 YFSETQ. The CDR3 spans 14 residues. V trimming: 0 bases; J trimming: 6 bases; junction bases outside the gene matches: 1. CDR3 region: CASSLGDRANIQYF. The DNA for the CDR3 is TGCGCCAGCAGCTTGGGGGACAGGGCAAACATTCAGTACTTC.

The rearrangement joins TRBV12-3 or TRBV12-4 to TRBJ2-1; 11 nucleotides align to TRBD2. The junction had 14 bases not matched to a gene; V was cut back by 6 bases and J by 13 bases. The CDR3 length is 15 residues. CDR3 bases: TGTGCCAGCAGAAGACTAGCGGGGCCCCAAGAGACCCAGTTCTTC. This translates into CASRRLAGPQETQFF.

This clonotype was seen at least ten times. In nucleotides, the CDR3 is TGCAGTGCTAGAGTAACCCCCGGGCCCCTGAACACTGAAGCTTTCTTT. As protein: CSARVTPGPLNTEAFF. The J gene is TRBJ1-1, the V gene TRBV20-1; D not certain. Trimming left V 1 base short and J 0 bases short, with 15 bases between. Germline V gene sequence: CDR1 DFQATT, CDR2 SNEGSKA (reference sequence). This CDR3 comprises 16 residues.

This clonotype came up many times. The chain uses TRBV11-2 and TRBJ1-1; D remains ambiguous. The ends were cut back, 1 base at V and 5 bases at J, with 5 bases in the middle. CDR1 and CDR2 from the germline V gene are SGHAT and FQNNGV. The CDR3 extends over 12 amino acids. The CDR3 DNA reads TGTGCCAGCAGCTTAGGGGTAACTGAAGCTTTCTTT. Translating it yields CASSLGVTEAFF.